This TCR beta chain is drawn from a study of CD8+ T cells in alopecia areata. Regarding the study as a whole: The study also sequences resident alphabeta T cells of normal skin in scalp samples.

RNA extraction was followed by reverse transcription into cDNA, which acted as the sequencing template. Using immunoSEQ multiplex PCR, the repertoire was profiled, and TCRdb retains in-frame clones only, with some absent. The table has 120,000 to 150,000 clones, about 89% seen once. The junction had 10 bases not matched to a gene; V was cut back by 4 bases and J by 4 bases. CDR1 SGHDT and CDR2 YYEEEE come from the germline V gene. There are 18 residues in the CDR3. As to this clone: What it recognizes is unknown.

This receptor was identified in a human donor with alopecia areata. This specimen consisted of CD8+ T cells sorted from blood, obtained at week 0. The rearrangement uses TRBV5-6 and TRBJ2-2; 13 nucleotides agree with TRBD2. The CDR3 nucleotides read TGTGCCAGCAGCCACACCCGGACTAGCGGGGGAACCACCGGGGAGCTGTTTTTT. Translation: CASSHTRTSGGTTGELFF.